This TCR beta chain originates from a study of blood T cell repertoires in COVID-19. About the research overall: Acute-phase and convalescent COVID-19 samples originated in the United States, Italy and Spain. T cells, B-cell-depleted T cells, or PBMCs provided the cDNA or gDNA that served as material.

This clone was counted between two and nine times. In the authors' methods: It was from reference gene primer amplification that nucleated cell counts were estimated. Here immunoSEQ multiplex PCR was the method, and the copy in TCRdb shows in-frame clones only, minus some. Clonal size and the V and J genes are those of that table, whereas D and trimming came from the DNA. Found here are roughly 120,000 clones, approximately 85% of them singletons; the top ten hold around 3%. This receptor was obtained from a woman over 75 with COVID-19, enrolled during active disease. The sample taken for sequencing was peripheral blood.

For the CDR3, the DNA is TGTGCCAGCAGCTTGTACGTGACAGGGGCTACCGGACTAGATGGGTCAGATACGCAGTATTTT. Translation gives CASSLYVTGATGLDGSDTQYF. The chain recombines TRBV7-6 with TRBJ2-3, with TRBD1 as a possible D gene (8 bases). V was cut by 3 bases and J by 4 bases, with 32 bases left in between. Germline V gene lookup returns CDR1 SGHVS and CDR2 FNYEAQ. The CDR3 length is 21 residues.